Sequencing of this T cell receptor beta chain was carried out in a study of shared clonotypes between healthy human individuals. Concerning this clone itself: Its matching antigen is unknown.

The CDR3 has 13 amino acids. Per the germline V gene, CDR1 is LNHNV and CDR2 is YYDKDF (reference sequence). V was trimmed by 1 base and J by 7 bases, leaving 10 bases between them. Here immunoSEQ multiplex PCR was the method, and the copy in TCRdb shows in-frame clones only, minus some. This sample has around 320,000 clones, with around nine tenths found just once. All donors were healthy HIV-negative adults lacking recent acute infections or vaccinations. Donors were Caucasian adults residing in Nashville, Tennessee, USA. Study outcomes and limitations: Donors were few, which limited the genetic and exposure-history diversity represented. Estimated richness was generally greater in naive than memory subsets.

The chain joins TRBV15 to TRBJ1-1, with D unresolved. Sequencing was done on a sample of memory CD8+ T cells sorted from blood. Subset defined: CD45RO+ cells pooled with CCR7-negative TemRA cells. This receptor was identified in a man between 18 and 29 years old in good health. In nucleotides, the CDR3 is TGTGCCACCAGCAGAGGGCAATTACTTGAAGCTTTCTTT. This codes for CATSRGQLLEAFF.